These 10 T cell receptor beta chains share one sample of origin, sequenced in a study of OX40 agonist ivuxolimab in advanced cancers. Some clones are missing from TCRdb's copy, which holds only in-frame ones; the method was immunoSEQ multiplex PCR. The profile shows over 80,000 clones, around nine tenths of them singletons. Sequenced material: CD4+ or CD8+ T cells sorted from blood, taken in a trial of the OX40 agonist ivuxolimab. These receptors came from an adult with an advanced solid tumor such as melanoma, head and neck, liver or kidney cancer.

The chain couples TRBV7-9 to TRBJ1-5; D might be TRBD1 (5 bases). Germline CDR1 and CDR2: SEHNR and FQNEAQ (reference sequence). The V end lost 5 bases, the J end lost 5 bases, and 10 bases lay between the germline ends. The CDR3 loop spans 13 amino acids. The CDR3 sequence is CASSAQGDQPQHF. The CDR3 DNA is TGTGCCAGCAGCGCCCAGGGTGATCAGCCCCAGCATTTT.

This chain joins TRBV7-2 and TRBJ2-5; 12 positions match TRBD2. This CDR3 contains 14 residues. With V trimmed by 5 bases and J by 4 bases, 2 bases remained unmatched. From germline, CDR1 is SGHTA and CDR2 FQGNSA. CDR3 loop: CASSPTSGRETQYF. CDR3 bases: TGTGCCAGCAGCCCGACTAGCGGGAGAGAGACCCAGTACTTC.

The rearrangement uses TRBV29-1 and TRBJ1-1; possible D gene TRBD1, 6 bases. The ends were cut back, 4 bases at V and 8 bases at J, with 17 bases in the middle. The CDR3 loop spans 13 amino acids. Germline V gene data show CDR1 as SQVTM and CDR2 as ANQGSEA. The chain's CDR3 is CSVVAQGRREAFF. The CDR3 DNA sequence: TGCAGCGTTGTAGCGCAGGGGCGAAGGGAAGCTTTCTTT.

The chain recombines TRBV10-3 with TRBJ1-5, with TRBD1 identical over 7 bases. J was trimmed by 1 base and V by 6 bases; bases with no gene match: 3. The CDR3 extends over 14 amino acids. Germline V gene sequence: CDR1 ENHRY, CDR2 SYGVKD. In DNA form, the CDR3 reads TGTGCCATCAGCCCGGGACAGAGCAATCAGCCCCAGCATTTT. This sequence encodes CAISPGQSNQPQHF.

The rearrangement uses TRBV27 and TRBJ1-6; the D is unclear. The CDR3 sequence is 13 residues long. With 5 bases removed from V and 5 bases from J, the gap between germline ends came to 7 bases. From germline, CDR1 is MNHEY and CDR2 SMNVEV (reference sequence). In nucleotides, the CDR3 is TGTGCCAGCAGTCCCGATGATAATTCACCCCTCCACTTT. As protein: CASSPDDNSPLHF.

The chain uses TRBV7-2 and TRBJ2-7, with 8 bases aligning to TRBD1. Germline V gene lookup returns CDR1 SGHTA and CDR2 FQGNSA. There are 13 residues in the CDR3. V gave up 2 bases and J gave up 7 bases; unmatched junction bases: 4. DNA of the CDR3: TGTGCCAGCAGCTTAAGGACAGGGAGAGAGCAGTACTTC. Translated, it gives CASSLRTGREQYF.

V and J are TRBV4-1 and TRBJ2-2; D remains unclear. Germline lookup yields CDR1 MGHRA and CDR2 YSYEKL. The CDR3 has 12 residues. Trimming cost V 1 base and J 7 bases, with 4 bases left between them. In nucleotides, the CDR3 is TGCGCCAGCAGCCAAGGGAACGGGGAGCTGTTTTTT. As protein: CASSQGNGELFF.

This chain joins TRBV7-3 and TRBJ2-2; D unresolved. The germline V and J ends were trimmed by 5 bases and 2 bases, with 3 bases remaining between them. Germline assignment: CDR1 SGHTA and CDR2 FQGTGA. The CDR3 is 12 residues long. The CDR3 nucleotides are TGTGCCAGCAGCGTAAACACCGGGGAGCTGTTTTTT. Protein product: CASSVNTGELFF. Combining the CDR3 with reference TRBV7-3 and TRBJ2-2 gives the whole variable domain GAGVSQTPSNKVTEKGKYVELRCDPISGHTALYWYRQSLGQGPEFLIYFQGTGAADDSGLPNDRFFAVRPEGSVSTLKIQRTERGDSAVYLCASSVNTGELFFGEGSRLTVL.

The V gene is TRBV2, the J gene TRBJ2-7; TRBD2 matches 7 bases. The CDR3 sequence is 12 residues long. Trimming at V came to 8 bases and at J to 4 bases, leaving 5 bases not matched to a gene. Germline CDR1 and CDR2: SNHLY and FYNNEI. The CDR3 DNA reads as TGTGCCAGCGGAGCGGGAAGGTACGAGCAGTACTTC. It specifies CASGAGRYEQYF.

The rearrangement joins TRBV27 to TRBJ2-1; possibly TRBD2 for D (6 bases). V was cut by 3 bases and J by 10 bases, with 10 bases left in between. In germline, CDR1 is MNHEY, CDR2 SMNVEV (reference sequence). The CDR3 has 12 amino acids. The chain's CDR3 is CASSLMRGEQFF. The CDR3 DNA reads as TGTGCCAGCAGTTTGATGCGGGGAGAGCAGTTCTTC.